This is a list of T cell receptor beta chains from one sample in a study of blood T cell repertoires in COVID-19. TCRdb's table, derived via immunoSEQ multiplex PCR, lists solely in-frame clones and lacks some. Of about 310,000 clones in the sample, roughly 90% were seen once. Sequencing used PBMCs or T cells enriched from blood (not recorded which). These receptors were obtained from a woman between 40 and 55 years old who had recovered from COVID-19. The CDR3 runs from the conserved cysteine through the conserved F or W. Each record gives: J gene, V gene, CDR3 protein.

>TRBJ1-5|TRBV3-1/TRBV3-2
CASSQGRAKAQHF
>TRBJ1-1|TRBV18
CASSPQQRGLNTEAFF
>TRBJ2-7|TRBV6-5
CASSYGGQGAYEQYF
>TRBJ2-1|TRBV6-2/TRBV6-3
CASSQGTSIGEQFF
>TRBJ2-7|TRBV12-3/TRBV12-4
CASSLLLYEQYF
>TRBJ1-1|TRBV5-4
CASSQDRGRRTEAFF
>TRBJ2-7|TRBV19
CASSAKRTGPLVYEQYF
>TRBJ1-1|TRBV4-3
CASSFSLLNTEAFF
>TRBJ1-6|TRBV12-3/TRBV12-4
CASSFSGWSLHF
>TRBJ2-1|TRBV5-1
CASSLSNEQFF
>TRBJ1-4|TRBV9
CASSPTSGQGGVKLFF
>TRBJ2-1|TRBV29-1
CSVAGTSGRWYEQFF
>TRBJ2-7|TRBV29-1
CSVRGGTPYEQYF
>TRBJ1-5|TRBV11-2
CASSLDRGGNQPQHF
>TRBJ2-1|TRBV7-8
CASSSLAGGPYNEQFF
>TRBJ1-6|TRBV28
CASTQGLNSPLHF
>TRBJ2-1|TRBV7-2
CASSEGLAGYNEQFF
>TRBJ1-4|TRBV28
CASSSPGGEVGNEKLFF
>TRBJ2-2|TRBV30
CAWRRGDRVNTGELFF
>TRBJ2-7|TRBV20-1
CSASALAGGLPSSYEQYF
>TRBJ1-5|TRBV12-3/TRBV12-4
CASSLAGSQPQHF
>TRBJ2-7|TRBV2
CASSDRVYRTEQYF
>TRBJ1-5|TRBV5-6
CASRSGRDSNQPQHF
>TRBJ2-4|TRBV7-2
CASSLDTRNIQYF